At least ten counts were recorded for the clone carrying this T cell receptor (beta chain). This sample stems from a study of identical twins. TCRdb re-called the 5' RACE reads with MiXCR, one entry per CDR3 protein. The sample contains about 280,000 distinct CDR3 sequences, more than 6.5% of which appear only once. The ends lost 3 bases at V and 4 bases at J; junction bases unmatched: 2. This CDR3 has 15 residues. This sample also appeared in a second study, on yellow fever vaccine responses in identical twins.

Input material: memory (CD45RO+) T cells sorted from blood. The chain carries TRBV12-3 or TRBV12-4 and TRBJ2-1, with 11 bases aligning to TRBD2. This receptor was identified in a woman aged 18-29 years in good health. The CDR3 protein is CASSFGLAGYNEQFF. CDR3 bases: TGTGCCAGCAGTTTCGGACTAGCGGGTTACAATGAGCAGTTCTTC.